Listed below are T cell receptor beta chains from one sample, sequenced in a study of blood T cell repertoires in COVID-19. Clones were sequenced by immunoSEQ multiplex PCR, and TCRdb holds only the in-frame ones, with some missing. Here the sample spans 150,000 or so clones, about 79% being singletons. Sequences were obtained from peripheral blood. The receptors come from a woman aged 55-69 years with acute or convalescent COVID-19. Each CDR3 is given without its conserved first and last residue.

TRBV28 | ASRSPEAGWSGSPLH
TRBV3-1/TRBV3-2 | ASSRKGQGAGNTIY
TRBV12-5 | ASGLSRGGQLGDTQY
TRBV5-1 | ASGQGSVSMAGELF
TRBV6-2/TRBV6-3 | ASSYSSVSNQPQH
TRBV5-1 | ASSFEGASTEAF
TRBV7-7 | ASSFSDQETQY
TRBV7-3 | ASSPGLADPPWDTQY
TRBV27 | ASSWGGEAF
TRBV18 | ASSPGQYLGSGNTIY
TRBV19 | ASSMEGRGNTEAF
TRBV10-2 | ASREGFNSNQPQH
TRBV5-1 | ASSLAGITEAF
TRBV9 | ASSAERAGKDGYT